This T cell receptor beta chain was sequenced in a study of response to subunit inactivated influenza vaccine. General study points: Seasonal influenza vaccination, on each occasion, was suggested by the authors to recruit few new T cells.

Notes on this clonotype: Its antigen is unknown.

Each CDR3 protein gets one entry after TCRdb re-called the RT-PCR reads with MiXCR. The repertoire holds just over 300,000 distinct CDR3 sequences, with roughly 22% as singletons. CDR3 length equals 12 residues. From germline, CDR1 is DFQATT and CDR2 SNEGSKA (reference sequence). Trimming cost V 6 bases and J 5 bases, with 12 bases left between them. This clonotype was obtained from a man between 50 and 75 years old who received an inactivated influenza vaccine. This rearrangement joins TRBV20-1 to TRBJ2-3; D gene unclear. Sequencing was performed on PBMCs from blood, taken approximately 20 months after vaccination. The CDR3, as DNA: TGCAGTGCAAAGACAATGGGAGATACGCAGTATTTT. Amino acid sequence: CSAKTMGDTQYF.